This T cell receptor beta chain was sequenced during a study of neurological immune-mediated disorders. CDR1 and CDR2 from the germline V gene are SGHDT and YYEEEE. V gave up 3 bases and J gave up 5 bases; unmatched junction bases: 8. The CDR3 sequence is 15 residues long. This clonotype was observed many times. TCRdb reanalysed the 5' RACE reads using MiXCR and keeps one entry per CDR3 protein. The sample shows 40,000 or so distinct CDR3 sequences, roughly 14% of them seen only once. The chain carries TRBV5-6 and TRBJ2-3; TRBD2 agrees at 8 bases. This receptor was taken from a woman between 50 and 59 years old with HTLV-1-associated myelopathy (HAM/TSP). The sample was PBMCs. In nucleotides, the CDR3 is TGTGCCAGCAGCTCCCCGGGAGGGTGGATAGATACGCAGTATTTT. This gives the protein CASSSPGGWIDTQYF.